This T cell receptor beta chain was profiled in a study of untreated major depressive disorder. This clone came up a few times. Unmatched junction bases numbered 3, after V lost 0 bases and J lost 3 bases. Looked up from germline, CDR1 is SGDLS and CDR2 is YYNGEE. This CDR3 contains 15 residues. Only in-frame clones appear in the TCRdb table, and some are missing; sequencing was by immunoSEQ multiplex PCR. This table holds about 21,000 clones, 85% to 95% found once. The sequence derives from a man aged 25 to 40 in good health. Source material: CD4+ T cells from PBMCs. This chain joins TRBV9 and TRBJ1-1; 9 bases agree with TRBD1. DNA of the CDR3: TGTGCCAGCAGCGTAGGGGACAGGGCGCACACTGAAGCTTTCTTT. Encoded protein: CASSVGDRAHTEAFF.